Each of the 29 T cell receptor beta chains below was sequenced from the same sample in a study of beta chain features in type 1 diabetes. Every bit of the isolated RNA underwent reverse transcription, so sequencing read expressed TCRB transcripts. TCRdb's table, derived via immunoSEQ multiplex PCR, lists solely in-frame clones and lacks some. The sample shows a few hundred thousand clones, approximately 10% of them seen only once. Sequenced sample: central memory CD4+ T cells from blood. Source of these receptors: a young man in good health.

The V call is TRBV28, the J call TRBJ2-7, with D perhaps given as TRBD1 or TRBD2 (5 bases each). The V end was cut by 10 bases, the J end by 6 bases, with 13 bases between. Per germline, CDR1 MDHEN and CDR2 SYDVKM. The CDR3 covers 11 residues. The CDR3 region has the DNA TGTGCCACCGAAGGGACCCTCGAGCAGTACTTC. This sequence encodes CATEGTLEQYF.

This chain joins TRBV14 and TRBJ1-2, with a weak D call TRBD1 (5 bases). The CDR3 totals 13 residues. The ends were cut back, 1 base at V and 7 bases at J, with 10 bases in the middle. Germline V gives CDR1 SGHDN, CDR2 FVKESK. CDR3 loop: CASSQVQGAGYTF. The CDR3 coding sequence is TGTGCCAGCAGCCAAGTGCAGGGAGCTGGCTACACCTTC.

This clone was seen only a few times. The J gene is TRBJ2-7, the V gene TRBV27; D is unclear. Germline V gene lookup returns CDR1 MNHEY and CDR2 SMNVEV (reference sequence). Deletions cut 0 bases from V and 0 bases from J, with 12 bases between. The CDR3 has 16 amino acids. Here the CDR3 DNA reads TGTGCCAGCAGTTTATCGGGCGGCCTGAGCTCCTACGAGCAGTACTTC. Encoded protein: CASSLSGGLSSYEQYF.

The V gene is TRBV21-1, the J gene TRBJ2-4; the table gives TRBD2 as D, unverified against the DNA. TRBV21-1 is a pseudogene locus. There are 14 residues in the CDR3. DNA for the CDR3: TGTGCCAGCTTACCGGGGATTGCCAAAAACATTCAGTACTTC. It is translated as CASLPGIAKNIQYF.

There are many counts of this clone. The genes are TRBV4-3 and TRBJ2-7; maybe TRBD2 (6 bases). The CDR3 has 15 residues. Germline V gene sequence: CDR1 LGHNA, CDR2 YSLEER. V gave up 1 base and J gave up 3 bases, with 13 bases separating them. This chain's CDR3 is CASSQGRDWVYEQYF. DNA of the CDR3: TGCGCCAGCAGCCAAGGACGGGACTGGGTCTACGAGCAGTACTTC.

The gene calls are TRBV28 and TRBJ1-2, with 8 bases that match TRBD1. This CDR3 spans 17 amino acids. The germline gives CDR1 MDHEN, CDR2 SYDVKM. The V and J ends lost 4 bases and 3 bases, in that order; junction bases with no gene match: 13. CDR3 sequence: CASSYKATTGGDYGYTF. In nucleotides, the CDR3 is TGTGCCAGCAGTTACAAAGCAACAACAGGGGGTGACTATGGCTACACCTTC.

This chain joins TRBV6-5 and TRBJ2-5, with a possible D match to TRBD2 (5 bases). The V and J ends lost 0 bases and 12 bases respectively, with 14 bases between them. CDR1 is MNHEY, CDR2 SVGAGI, per germline. The CDR3 spans 13 residues. The CDR3 region is CASSYSALGLKYF. DNA of the CDR3: TGTGCCAGCAGTTACTCCGCTTTAGGACTGAAGTACTTC.

This chain links TRBV5-6 with TRBJ2-1; the match to TRBD2 covers 12 bases. J lost 7 bases, V lost 0 bases, and 5 bases had no gene match. The CDR3 runs 16 residues. CDR1 is SGHDT and CDR2 is YYEEEE in the germline V gene. For the CDR3, the DNA is TGTGCCAGCAGCTTGGAATTGGGACTAGCGGGTAATGAGCAGTTCTTC. Translating gives CASSLELGLAGNEQFF.

This clone was picked up a small number of times. This chain links TRBV28 with TRBJ2-1; 10 nucleotides match TRBD1. The germline V gene has CDR1 MDHEN and CDR2 SYDVKM. This CDR3 region has 15 residues. V gave up 6 bases and J gave up 4 bases; unmatched junction bases: 6. The CDR3 loop reads CASRSRDRGYNEQFF. CDR3 sequence (DNA): TGTGCCAGCAGATCCCGGGACAGGGGTTACAATGAGCAGTTCTTC.

This clone has more than one count but fewer than ten. The J gene is TRBJ2-1, the V gene TRBV2; 9 nucleotides align to TRBD2. Germline V gene lookup returns CDR1 SNHLY and CDR2 FYNNEI. The CDR3 has 16 residues. V gave up 6 bases and J gave up 3 bases; unmatched junction bases: 9. CDR3 in DNA: TGTGCCAGCAGCCGTCTAGCGGGATTCCTCTACAATGAGCAGTTCTTC. The encoded protein is CASSRLAGFLYNEQFF.

This clone was seen only a few times. The V and J genes are TRBV10-3 and TRBJ2-1; the D gene is possibly TRBD2 (6 bases). The CDR3 contains 12 residues. Trimming pared 6 bases from V and 8 bases from J, leaving 11 bases between. Germline CDR1 is ENHRY and CDR2 is SYGVKD. The CDR3 sequence: CAIRGEVHEQFF. For the CDR3, the DNA is TGTGCCATCAGAGGGGAGGTCCATGAGCAGTTCTTC.

This clone appeared a few times. The chain is built from TRBV15 and TRBJ2-7, with 13 bases aligning to TRBD2. V lost 2 bases, J lost 2 bases, and 6 bases stayed unmatched. From germline, CDR1 is LNHNV and CDR2 YYDKDF (reference sequence). The CDR3 extends over 17 amino acids. The CDR3 reads CATSRPRTSGSPYEQYF. In DNA form, the CDR3 reads TGTGCCACCAGCAGACCCAGGACTAGCGGGAGCCCCTACGAGCAGTACTTC. Together with reference TRBV15 and TRBJ2-7, the CDR3 gives the full variable domain: DAMVIQNPRYQVTQFGKPVTLSCSQTLNHNVMYWYQQKSSQAPKLLFHYYDKDFNNEADTPDNFQSRRPNTSFCFLDIRSPGLGDTAMYLCATSRPRTSGSPYEQYFGPGTRLTVT.

The chain couples TRBV5-1 to TRBJ2-3; D is ambiguous. V lost 4 bases to trimming and J lost 4 bases, with 16 bases between them. The CDR3 has 15 amino acids. CDR1 is SGHRS, CDR2 YFSETQ, per germline. The CDR3 spells CASSLLQARPDTQYF. The CDR3 DNA follows: TGCGCCAGCAGCCTACTCCAGGCCCGGCCAGATACGCAGTATTTT.

This clone turned up a few times. The chain's CDR3 is CAWSGPPETQYF. The CDR3 region has the DNA TGTGCCTGGAGTGGACCGCCAGAGACCCAGTACTTC. The chain employs TRBV30 and TRBJ2-5; no reliable D call. Germline CDR1 GTSNPN, CDR2 SVGIG (reference sequence). The CDR3 is 12 residues long. Trimming removed 1 base from V and 4 bases from J, with 7 bases in between.

The rearrangement joins TRBV25-1 to TRBJ1-1; TRBD1 agrees at 9 bases. The trim removed 2 bases at V and 5 bases at J, leaving 9 bases unmatched. CDR1 is MGHDK, CDR2 SYGVNS, per germline. The CDR3 is 16 amino acids. DNA of the CDR3: TGTGCCAGCAGTGAACCTCGACAGGGGGGAAGGACTGAAGCTTTCTTT. This gives the protein CASSEPRQGGRTEAFF.

The chain has TRBV29-1 and TRBJ2-2; D remains unclear. The germline V and J ends were trimmed by 6 bases and 2 bases, with 10 bases remaining between them. The CDR3 covers 13 residues. CDR1 is SQVTM, CDR2 ANQGSEA, per germline. CDR3 region: CSVGNPNTGELFF. For the CDR3, the DNA is TGCAGCGTAGGCAACCCAAACACCGGGGAGCTGTTTTTT.

Many counts were recorded for this clone. The chain couples TRBV2 to TRBJ2-1; D call uncertain. V was clipped by 6 bases and J by 8 bases, with 11 bases between them. CDR1 SNHLY and CDR2 FYNNEI come from the germline V gene. The length of the CDR3 is 12 residues. The CDR3 loop reads CASSPTGDEQFF. Here the CDR3 DNA reads TGTGCCAGCAGCCCAACCGGAGATGAGCAGTTCTTC.

This clone showed up just a few times. The V gene is TRBV30, the J gene TRBJ2-1; D possibly corresponds to TRBD2 (6 bases). The CDR3 contains 15 residues. Germline V lookup: CDR1 GTSNPN, CDR2 SVGIG (reference sequence). V lost 3 bases and J 2 bases, leaving 14 bases between the germline ends. CDR3 loop: CAWRPGTRTYNEQFF. CDR3 in DNA: TGTGCCTGGAGACCCGGGACTCGCACCTACAATGAGCAGTTCTTC.

This rearrangement joins TRBV7-9 to TRBJ1-3; D ambiguous. With 1 base removed from V and 0 bases from J, the gap between germline ends came to 10 bases. This CDR3 region has 16 residues. CDR1 SEHNR and CDR2 FQNEAQ come from the germline V gene (reference sequence). The CDR3 reads CASSLVRASSGNTIYF. In DNA form, the CDR3 reads TGTGCCAGCAGCTTAGTGAGGGCCTCCTCTGGAAACACCATATATTTT.

This clone was seen only a few times. The rearrangement links TRBV18 to TRBJ1-1; no firm D call. Germline V CDR1 and CDR2: KGHSH, LQKENI. The CDR3 loop spans 13 amino acids. Trimming cost V 6 bases and J 0 bases, with 8 bases left between them. CDR3 protein: CASSGDLNTEAFF. CDR3 sequence (DNA): TGTGCCAGCTCGGGAGACCTGAACACTGAAGCTTTCTTT.

The chain employs TRBV5-1 and TRBJ2-5, with 9 positions matching TRBD1. The CDR3 totals 15 residues. The germline V gene encodes CDR1 SGHRS and CDR2 YFSETQ. V shed 7 bases, J shed 4 bases, and the junction held 11 bases outside the gene matches. The DNA for the CDR3 is TGCGCCAGCGCACTGAACACAGGGGGCGGAGAGACCCAGTACTTC. It translates to CASALNTGGGETQYF.

This clone came up a few times. V gene TRBV4-2 combines with J gene TRBJ2-1; D unresolved. V lost 5 bases and J lost 3, with 11 bases in between. The germline V gene encodes CDR1 LGHNA and CDR2 YNFKEQ. The CDR3 has 14 amino acids. CDR3 bases: TGTGCCAGCAGCTTGGGCTCTAACTACAATGAGCAGTTCTTC. As protein: CASSLGSNYNEQFF.

V and J are TRBV5-6 and TRBJ1-1, with a possible D match to TRBD1 (6 bases). V lost 4 bases to trimming and J lost 0 bases, with 10 bases between them. There are 14 residues in the CDR3. CDR1 is SGHDT and CDR2 is YYEEEE in the germline V gene. The CDR3: CASSRDRMNTEAFF. The CDR3 DNA sequence: TGTGCCAGCAGCCGCGACAGGATGAACACTGAAGCTTTCTTT.

This clone has just a few counts. A junction boundary mismatches the germline segment, possibly from a read error. The rearrangement links TRBV5-6 to TRBJ2-4, with 7 bases fitting TRBD1. The CDR3 sequence is 12 residues long. Looked up from germline, CDR1 is SGHDT and CDR2 is YYEEEE. As DNA, the CDR3 is TGTGCCAGCAGCTCGGACAAGGGACAGCGGAGCTTC. Translated, it gives CASSSDKGQRSF.

This clone was observed a handful of times. The chain is built from TRBV9 and TRBJ2-7, with a tentative D call TRBD1 (5 bases). The V gene's germline CDR1 is SGDLS and CDR2 YYNGEE. The V gene lost 3 bases and the J gene lost 4 bases, with 14 bases spanning the gap. The CDR3 has 14 amino acids. The CDR3 nucleotides read TGTGCCAGCAGCGAGAGCTTGACAGTTTACGAGCAGTACTTC. Translation gives CASSESLTVYEQYF.

This clone turned up a few times. V usage is TRBV7-2 and J usage is TRBJ1-1; D gene unclear. The CDR3 runs 14 residues. The germline gives CDR1 SGHTA, CDR2 FQGNSA. Trimming pared 2 bases from V and 6 bases from J, leaving 13 bases between. The CDR3 nucleotides read TGTGCCAGCAGCTTATACGCCGAAGTCGCTGAAGCTTTCTTT. It is translated as CASSLYAEVAEAFF.

This clone was seen ten or more times. The chain carries TRBV7-2 and TRBJ2-3; TRBD2 is a possible D gene (5 bases). Per the germline V gene, CDR1 is SGHTA and CDR2 is FQGNSA. The length of the CDR3 is 14 residues. Trimming left V 6 bases short and J 5 bases short, with 15 bases between. Written as DNA, the CDR3 is TGTGCCAGCAGGGTCCTAGGAGAGGGAGATACGCAGTATTTT. Its protein product is CASRVLGEGDTQYF.

As regards this clone: This CDR3 is also generated by other DNA sequences in the sample. The chain joins TRBV4-2 to TRBJ2-1, with D possibly matching TRBD1 (6 bases). The length of the CDR3 is 15 residues. V lost 1 base and J 4 bases, leaving 11 bases between the germline ends. CDR1 LGHNA and CDR2 YNFKEQ come from the germline V gene. CDR3 in amino acids: CASSQVGGGYNEQFF. The DNA for the CDR3 is TGTGCCAGCAGCCAAGTTGGGGGCGGATACAATGAGCAGTTCTTC.

This clone was recorded many times. The chain joins TRBV18 to TRBJ2-6; possibly TRBD1 or TRBD2 for D (5 bases each). Germline assignment: CDR1 KGHSH and CDR2 LQKENI. The CDR3 is 17 amino acids. V was cut by 2 bases and J by 0 bases, with 11 bases left in between. CDR3 sequence: CASSPGTPSSGANVLTF. The CDR3, as DNA: TGTGCCAGCTCACCAGGGACCCCGAGCTCTGGGGCCAACGTCCTGACTTTC. The complete variable domain, with remaining parts taken from reference TRBV18 and TRBJ2-6, reads NAGVMQNPRHLVRRRGQEARLRCSPMKGHSHVYWYRQLPEEGLKFMVYLQKENIIDESGMPKERFSAEFPKEGPSILRIQQVVRGDSAAYFCASSPGTPSSGANVLTFGAGSRLTVL.